This T cell receptor (beta chain) was identified during a study of shared clonotypes between healthy human individuals. V shed 3 bases and J shed 4 bases, with 9 bases lying between them. Germline V gives CDR1 MDHEN, CDR2 SYDVKM. This CDR3 region has 13 residues. Here immunoSEQ multiplex PCR was the method, and the copy in TCRdb shows in-frame clones only, minus some. This repertoire shows about 980,000 clones, less than 85% found once; its top ten account for about 1.5%. Input material: memory CD4+ T cells sorted from blood. The subset was: CD45RA-negative fraction. This chain connects TRBV28 to TRBJ1-2, with a tentative D call TRBD1 (5 bases). The TCR comes from a man younger than 30 in good health. The DNA for the CDR3 is TGTGCCAGCAGTTTCCAGGGAGGCTATGGCTACACCTTC. Amino acids: CASSFQGGYGYTF.